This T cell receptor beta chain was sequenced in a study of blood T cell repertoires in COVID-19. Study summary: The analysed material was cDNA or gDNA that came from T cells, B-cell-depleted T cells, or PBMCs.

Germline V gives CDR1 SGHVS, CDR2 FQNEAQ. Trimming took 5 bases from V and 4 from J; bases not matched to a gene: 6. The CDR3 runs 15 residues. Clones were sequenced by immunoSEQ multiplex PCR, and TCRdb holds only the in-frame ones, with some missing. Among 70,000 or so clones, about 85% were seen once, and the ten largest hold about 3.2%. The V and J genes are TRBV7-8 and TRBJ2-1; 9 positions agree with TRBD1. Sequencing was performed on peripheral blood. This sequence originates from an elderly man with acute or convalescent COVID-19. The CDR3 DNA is TGTGCCAGCAGCATAGGACAGGGGTTATACAATGAGCAGTTCTTC. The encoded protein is CASSIGQGLYNEQFF. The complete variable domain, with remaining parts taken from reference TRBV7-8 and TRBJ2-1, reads GAGVSQSPRYKVAKRGQDVALRCDPISGHVSLFWYQQALGQGPEFLTYFQNEAQLDKSGLPSDRFFAERPEGSVSTLKIQRTQQEDSAVYLCASSIGQGLYNEQFFGPGTRLTVL.